This T cell receptor (beta chain) was captured by sequencing in a study of CXCR3-negative and CXCR3-positive naive CD8 T cells. Study-wide background: For each library, about 1.5 +/- 0.3 million TRB reads were obtained, 120 million to 150 million in total.

This CDR3 spans 15 amino acids. Germline V CDR1 and CDR2: KGHSH, LQKENI. UMI-tagged TRB cDNA libraries were built via 5' RACE. TCRdb processed the 5' RACE reads again and assigns one entry to each CDR3 protein, with no DNA. The specimen's table records 130,000 to 150,000 distinct CDR3 sequences. Study results and limitations: Similar levels of surface CD5 were seen between naive subsets; TCR strength was inferred from TRB CDR3 properties. The study found comparably high diversity in both naive subsets and much lower diversity in memory CD8+ cells. CXCR3-positive naive cells carried more hydrophobic TRB CDR3s than CXCR3-negative ones.

For this clonotype: Its antigen is not identified.

The sequenced sample consisted of naive CXCR3+ CD8+ T cells from blood. Subset specified: CD45RO-CCR7+CD27+CD95- naive CD8+ T cells expressing CXCR3 (TNR3+). The chain has TRBV18 and TRBJ1-1. The receptor's source is a human donor in good health. Some clones in this sample may be carry-over from other donors' samples. This chain's CDR3 is CASSPPIVGDTEAFF.